Listed below are T cell receptor beta chains from one sample, sequenced in a study of response to subunit inactivated influenza vaccine. TCRdb re-derived calls from the RT-PCR reads in MiXCR, one entry per CDR3 protein. The sample has 500,000 to 550,000 distinct CDR3 sequences, under 30% seen once. These data were also filed under a second study, of T cells expressing NK-cell markers.

Specimen: CD4+ T cells sorted from PBMCs, collected approximately 12 days after vaccination. The receptor set was obtained from a man between 45 and 60 years old who received an inactivated influenza vaccine. Each CDR3 is given with its conserved first and last residue. The order of the fields is V gene, J gene, clone size, D gene, CDR3 DNA, CDR3 protein. A D gene is named only where the DNA matches it firmly. Clone size is stated in some rows and not others, as once, few, many or a class when expanded.

v_call: TRBV5-1; j_call: TRBJ2-7; clone_size: few; d_call: -; cdr3_nt: TGCGCCAGCAGCTCCCCCAGGGAGTACGAGCAGTACTTC; cdr3_aa: CASSSPREYEQYF
v_call: TRBV4-1; j_call: TRBJ1-1; clone_size: -; d_call: -; cdr3_nt: TGCGCCAGCAGCCAAGGTTTAGTGAACACTGAAGCTTTCTTT; cdr3_aa: CASSQGLVNTEAFF
v_call: TRBV5-1; j_call: TRBJ1-2; clone_size: -; d_call: -; cdr3_nt: TGCGCCAGCAGCTTGGGGGGGGATAAGAACTATGGCTACACCTTC; cdr3_aa: CASSLGGDKNYGYTF
v_call: TRBV7-2; j_call: TRBJ2-7; clone_size: -; d_call: -; cdr3_nt: TGTGCCAGCAGCTTAACGGGTAGCGCGCGGGTCAGGGTAACCTACGAGCAGTACTTC; cdr3_aa: CASSLTGSARVRVTYEQYF
v_call: TRBV6-2/TRBV6-3; j_call: TRBJ2-2; clone_size: -; d_call: TRBD2; cdr3_nt: TGTGCCAGCAGACTGATTCTAGCGGGGGGTAACACCGGGGAGCTGTTTTTT; cdr3_aa: CASRLILAGGNTGELFF
v_call: TRBV27; j_call: TRBJ2-7; clone_size: few; d_call: -; cdr3_nt: TGTGCCAGCAGTTTTTGGGGGGACCGCTACGAGCAGTACTTC; cdr3_aa: CASSFWGDRYEQYF
v_call: TRBV29-1; j_call: TRBJ2-3; clone_size: -; d_call: -; cdr3_nt: TGCAGCGTTCGAGTCCGGCAGGGCCTAGATACGCAGTATTTT; cdr3_aa: CSVRVRQGLDTQYF
v_call: TRBV10-3; j_call: TRBJ2-2; clone_size: few; d_call: -; cdr3_nt: TGTGCCATCAGTGAGTCGATGCTCGGAACAAACACCGGGGAGCTGTTTTTT; cdr3_aa: CAISESMLGTNTGELFF
v_call: TRBV28; j_call: TRBJ2-7; clone_size: -; d_call: TRBD1; cdr3_nt: TGTGCCAGCAGCCACCCGAACAGGGGTTCCTACGAGCAGTACTTC; cdr3_aa: CASSHPNRGSYEQYF
v_call: TRBV7-2; j_call: TRBJ1-5; clone_size: -; d_call: -; cdr3_nt: TGTGCCAGCAGCTTAGTAGGAGGGAATAGCAATCAGCCCCAGCATTTT; cdr3_aa: CASSLVGGNSNQPQHF
v_call: TRBV20-1; j_call: TRBJ2-7; clone_size: -; d_call: -; cdr3_nt: TGCAGTGCTAGTAGCACCGCGGTCCTGTACGAGCAGTACTTC; cdr3_aa: CSASSTAVLYEQYF
v_call: TRBV29-1; j_call: TRBJ1-2; clone_size: many; d_call: TRBD1; cdr3_nt: TGCAGCGTTGAACGACAGGGCTATGGCTACACCTTC; cdr3_aa: CSVERQGYGYTF
v_call: TRBV7-2; j_call: TRBJ1-1; clone_size: few; d_call: -; cdr3_nt: TGTGCCAGCAGCTTACGACAATCGAGGGGTGAAGCTTTCTTT; cdr3_aa: CASSLRQSRGEAFF
v_call: TRBV5-1; j_call: TRBJ2-6; clone_size: few; d_call: -; cdr3_nt: TGCGCCACCTCCACAGGGAGTGGGGCCAACGTCCTGACTTTC; cdr3_aa: CATSTGSGANVLTF
v_call: TRBV29-1; j_call: TRBJ1-2; clone_size: few; d_call: TRBD1; cdr3_nt: TGCAGCGTGGAGGGACAGGGTAACTATGGCTACACCTTC; cdr3_aa: CSVEGQGNYGYTF
v_call: TRBV4-1; j_call: TRBJ2-6; clone_size: -; d_call: -; cdr3_nt: TGCGCCAGCAGCCGAGAAGGGGTCCTCACCTCTGGGGCCAACGTCCTGACTTTC; cdr3_aa: CASSREGVLTSGANVLTF
v_call: TRBV5-6; j_call: TRBJ2-7; clone_size: -; d_call: -; cdr3_nt: TGTGCCAGCAGCGTAGACAGGTTGTCGGGCGAGCAGTACTTC; cdr3_aa: CASSVDRLSGEQYF
v_call: TRBV7-8; j_call: TRBJ1-1; clone_size: -; d_call: -; cdr3_nt: TGTGCCAGCAGCTTAAGACCGAGTACTGAAGCTTTCTTT; cdr3_aa: CASSLRPSTEAFF
v_call: TRBV28; j_call: TRBJ2-7; clone_size: few; d_call: TRBD1; cdr3_nt: TGTGCCAGCAGTTCCTCCCGGTGGGGACAGGGGATCTACGAGCAGTACTTC; cdr3_aa: CASSSSRWGQGIYEQYF
v_call: TRBV28; j_call: TRBJ2-1; clone_size: few; d_call: -; cdr3_nt: TGTGCCAGCATCTCCAGCCTGAATACCAAGCAGTTCTTC; cdr3_aa: CASISSLNTKQFF